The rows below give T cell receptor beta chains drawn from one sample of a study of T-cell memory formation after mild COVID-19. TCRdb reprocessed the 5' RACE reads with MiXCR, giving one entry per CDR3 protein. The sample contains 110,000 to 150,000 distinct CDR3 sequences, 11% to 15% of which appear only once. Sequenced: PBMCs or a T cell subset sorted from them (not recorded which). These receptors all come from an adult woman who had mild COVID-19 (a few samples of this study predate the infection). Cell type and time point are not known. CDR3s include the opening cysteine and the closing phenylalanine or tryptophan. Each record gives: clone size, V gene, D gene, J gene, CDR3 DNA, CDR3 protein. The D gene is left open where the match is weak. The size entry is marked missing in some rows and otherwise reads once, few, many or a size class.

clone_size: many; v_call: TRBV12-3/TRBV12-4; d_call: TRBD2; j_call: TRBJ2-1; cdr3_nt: TGTGCCAGCAGGGCCGGGGGGGCTCATGAGCAGTTCTTC; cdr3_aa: CASRAGGAHEQFF
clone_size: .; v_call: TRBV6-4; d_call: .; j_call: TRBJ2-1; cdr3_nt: TGTGCCAGCAGTGACGTACGAGGGGCAGACAATGAGCAGTTCTTC; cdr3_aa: CASSDVRGADNEQFF
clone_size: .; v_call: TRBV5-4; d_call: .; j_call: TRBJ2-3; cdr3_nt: TGTGCCAGCACCCCGCCCGCGGGTGCAGATACGCAGTATTTT; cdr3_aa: CASTPPAGADTQYF
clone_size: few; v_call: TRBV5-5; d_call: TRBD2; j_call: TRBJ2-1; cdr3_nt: TGTGCCAGCAGCTTGCTAGCGGGAGATTACAATGAGCAGTTCTTC; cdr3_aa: CASSLLAGDYNEQFF
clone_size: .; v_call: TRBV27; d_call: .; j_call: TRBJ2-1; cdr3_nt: TGTGCCAGCGCCAAGTCGGGTTACAATGAGCAGTTCTTC; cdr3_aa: CASAKSGYNEQFF
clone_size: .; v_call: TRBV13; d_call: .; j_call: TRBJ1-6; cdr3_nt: TGTGCCAGCAGCCTACAGGGTCTGGGTCCGATGGCGCCCCTCCACTTT; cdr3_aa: CASSLQGLGPMAPLHF
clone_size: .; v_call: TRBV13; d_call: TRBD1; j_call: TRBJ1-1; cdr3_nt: TGTGCCAGCAGTTATGGGACAGCAGAAGCTTTCTTT; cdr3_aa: CASSYGTAEAFF
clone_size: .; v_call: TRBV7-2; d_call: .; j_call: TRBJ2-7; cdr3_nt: TGTGCCAGCAGCCTAACCGCCGGGACCCCTTTCCCCTACGAGCAGTACTTC; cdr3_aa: CASSLTAGTPFPYEQYF
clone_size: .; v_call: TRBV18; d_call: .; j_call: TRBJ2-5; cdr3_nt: TGTGCCAGCTCACCCACCCAGGGCCCGCGGGAGACCCAGTACTTC; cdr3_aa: CASSPTQGPRETQYF
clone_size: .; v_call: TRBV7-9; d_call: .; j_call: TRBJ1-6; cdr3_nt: TGTGCCAGCAGCTTACGGTCGTCAGGGGTCGTAGGTTCACCCCTCCACTTT; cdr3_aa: CASSLRSSGVVGSPLHF
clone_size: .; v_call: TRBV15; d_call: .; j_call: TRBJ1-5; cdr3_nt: TGTGCCACCAGCAGAGATAGGTCAATCCACCCCAGCAATCAGCCCCAGCATTTT; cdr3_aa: CATSRDRSIHPSNQPQHF
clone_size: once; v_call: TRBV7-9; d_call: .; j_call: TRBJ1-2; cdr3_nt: TGTGCCAGCAGCTTGGGTTTCTATGGCTACACCTTC; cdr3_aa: CASSLGFYGYTF
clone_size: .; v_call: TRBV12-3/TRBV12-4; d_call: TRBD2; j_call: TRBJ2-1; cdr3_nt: TGTGCCAGCAGTTCCTGGACTAGCTACAATGAGCAGTTCTTC; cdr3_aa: CASSSWTSYNEQFF
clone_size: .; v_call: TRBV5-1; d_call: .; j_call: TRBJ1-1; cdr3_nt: TGCGCCAGCAGCCCCGAGAGGACAGCTCCGAACACTGAAGCTTTCTTT; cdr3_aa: CASSPERTAPNTEAFF
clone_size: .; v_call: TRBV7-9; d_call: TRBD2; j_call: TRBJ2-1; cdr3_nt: TGTGCCAGCAGGGGCGGGAGGGCCTACAATGAGCAGTTCTTC; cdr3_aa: CASRGGRAYNEQFF
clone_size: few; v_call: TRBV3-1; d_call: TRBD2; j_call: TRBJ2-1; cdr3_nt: TGTGCCAGCAGCCCTAGACTAGCGGGGTTCTACAATGAGCAGTTCTTC; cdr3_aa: CASSPRLAGFYNEQFF
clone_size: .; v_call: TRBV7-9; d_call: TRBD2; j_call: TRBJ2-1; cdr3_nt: TGTGCCAGCAGCCTGACTAGCGGGAGAAGTGAGCAGTTCTTC; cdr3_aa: CASSLTSGRSEQFF
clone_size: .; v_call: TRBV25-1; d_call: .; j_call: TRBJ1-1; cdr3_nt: TGTGCCAGCAGTGAAGGGGTCACTGAAGCTTTCTTT; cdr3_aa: CASSEGVTEAFF
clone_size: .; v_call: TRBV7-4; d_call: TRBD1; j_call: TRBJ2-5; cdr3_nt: TGTGCCAGCAGCTTGGGACAGGGCGATTGGGAGACCCAGTACTTC; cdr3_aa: CASSLGQGDWETQYF
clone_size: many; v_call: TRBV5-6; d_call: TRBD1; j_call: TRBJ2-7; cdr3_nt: TGTGCCAGCAGTCGGGACAGCGCTTTGAACGAGCAGTACTTC; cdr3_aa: CASSRDSALNEQYF
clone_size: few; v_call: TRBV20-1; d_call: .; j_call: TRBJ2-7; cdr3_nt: TGCAGTGCTAGAGCCCAAGGAGTTGAGCAGTACTTC; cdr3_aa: CSARAQGVEQYF
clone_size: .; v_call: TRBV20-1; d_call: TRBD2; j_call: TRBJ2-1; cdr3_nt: TGCAGTGCTAGGCCCGCTAGGACTAGCGGGCGAAACAATGAGCAGTTCTTC; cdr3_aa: CSARPARTSGRNNEQFF
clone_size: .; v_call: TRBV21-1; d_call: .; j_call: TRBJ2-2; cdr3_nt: TGTGCCAGCAGCAAAAATGGAGAGGTACCCTGGCCGAACACCGGGGAGCTGTTTTTT; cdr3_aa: CASSKNGEVPWPNTGELFF
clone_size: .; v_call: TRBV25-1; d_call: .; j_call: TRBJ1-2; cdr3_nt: TGTGCCAGCAGTGAATATAACAGCAACTATGGCTACACCTTC; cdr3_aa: CASSEYNSNYGYTF
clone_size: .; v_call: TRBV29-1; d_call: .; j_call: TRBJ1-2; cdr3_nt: TGCAGCGTTGATGGGGTATTGGGCTACACCTTC; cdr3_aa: CSVDGVLGYTF
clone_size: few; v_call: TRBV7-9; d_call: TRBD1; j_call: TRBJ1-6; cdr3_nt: TGTGCCAGCAGCTTAGTTCCGGGACAGGCAACAAGTTCACCCCTCCACTTT; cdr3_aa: CASSLVPGQATSSPLHF
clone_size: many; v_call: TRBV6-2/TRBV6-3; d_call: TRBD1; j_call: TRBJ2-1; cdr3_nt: TGTGCCAGCAGTCCTGACAGGGGGGTTTACAATGAGCAGTTCTTC; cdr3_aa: CASSPDRGVYNEQFF
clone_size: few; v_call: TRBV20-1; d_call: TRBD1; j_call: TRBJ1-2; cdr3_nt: TGCAGTGCTAAGGGCGTCGGGACAGGGGTTGGCTACACCTTC; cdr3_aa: CSAKGVGTGVGYTF
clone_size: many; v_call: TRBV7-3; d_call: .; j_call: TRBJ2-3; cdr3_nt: TGTGCCAGCAGCTCAACTGCCCGGGACACAGATACGCAGTATTTT; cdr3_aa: CASSSTARDTDTQYF
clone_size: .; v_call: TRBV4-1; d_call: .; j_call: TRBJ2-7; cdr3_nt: TGCGCCAGCAGCCATGGACAGCCAATGGAGCAGTACTTC; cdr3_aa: CASSHGQPMEQYF
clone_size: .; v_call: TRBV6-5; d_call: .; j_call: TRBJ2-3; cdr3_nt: TGTGCCAGCAGTTACTCACCCCCCCCGGGGCCTAGCACAGATACGCAGTATTTT; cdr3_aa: CASSYSPPPGPSTDTQYF
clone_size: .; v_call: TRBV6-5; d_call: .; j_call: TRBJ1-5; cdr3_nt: TGTGCCAGCAGTTACTGGAATCCGGGACGGAATCAGCCCCAGCATTTT; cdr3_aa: CASSYWNPGRNQPQHF
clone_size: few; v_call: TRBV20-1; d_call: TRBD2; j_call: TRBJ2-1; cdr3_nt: TGCAGTGCTACTCATCTAGCGGGAGGGCCTAAAGGCTCCTACAATGAGCAGTTCTTC; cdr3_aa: CSATHLAGGPKGSYNEQFF
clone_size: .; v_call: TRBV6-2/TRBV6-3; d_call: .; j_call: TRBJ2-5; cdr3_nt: TGTGCCAGCAGCTGGACAGACCGTGGGACCCAGTACTTC; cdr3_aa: CASSWTDRGTQYF
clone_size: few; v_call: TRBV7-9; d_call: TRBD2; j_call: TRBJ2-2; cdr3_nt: TGTGCCAGCAGCTTGCGGGGACTAGCGGGGAGCACCGGGGAGCTGTTTTTT; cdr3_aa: CASSLRGLAGSTGELFF
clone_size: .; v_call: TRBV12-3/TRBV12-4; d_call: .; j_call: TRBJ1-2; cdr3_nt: TGTGCCACCTCCCAGGGCCTCTCTAACTATGGCTACACCTTC; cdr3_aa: CATSQGLSNYGYTF
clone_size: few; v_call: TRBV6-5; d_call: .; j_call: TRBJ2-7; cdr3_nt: TGTGCCAGCAGTTACAAGGGACACCAAGACGAGCAGTACTTC; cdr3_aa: CASSYKGHQDEQYF
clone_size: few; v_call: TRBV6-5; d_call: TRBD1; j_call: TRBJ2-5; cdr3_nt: TGTGCCAGCAGGCAACGACAGGGGAGGGAGACCCAGTACTTC; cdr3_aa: CASRQRQGRETQYF
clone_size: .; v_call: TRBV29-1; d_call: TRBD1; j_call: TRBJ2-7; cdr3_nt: TGCAGCGTTGAAGTGGGTCAGGGGGCCTACGAGCAGTACTTC; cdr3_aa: CSVEVGQGAYEQYF
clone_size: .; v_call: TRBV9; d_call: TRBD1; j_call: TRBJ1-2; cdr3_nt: TGTGCCAGCAGCTTAGCCCCGACAGGGGTTATCTATGGCTACACCTTC; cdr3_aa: CASSLAPTGVIYGYTF
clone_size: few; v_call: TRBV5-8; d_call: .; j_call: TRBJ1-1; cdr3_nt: TGTGCCAGCAGCTTGGAGCCAATCTCAGGGGCCGTGAACACTGAAGCTTTCTTT; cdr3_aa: CASSLEPISGAVNTEAFF
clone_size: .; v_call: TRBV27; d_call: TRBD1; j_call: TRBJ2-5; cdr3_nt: TGTGCCAGCAGCCCCGTGACAGGGTTGATCCAAGAGACCCAGTACTTC; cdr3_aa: CASSPVTGLIQETQYF
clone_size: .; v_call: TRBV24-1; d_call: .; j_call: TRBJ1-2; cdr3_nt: TGTGCCACCAGTGATTTTGCTCAGGACAGAACTTATGGCTACACCTTC; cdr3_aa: CATSDFAQDRTYGYTF
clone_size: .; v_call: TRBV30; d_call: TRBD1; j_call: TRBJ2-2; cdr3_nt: TGTGCCTGGAGCTGGACAGGGAACGGGGAGCTGTTTTTT; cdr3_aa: CAWSWTGNGELFF
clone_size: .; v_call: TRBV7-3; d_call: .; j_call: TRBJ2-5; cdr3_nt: TGTGCCAGCAGCTTAGGCAATTTCGAGCAAGAGACCCAGTACTTC; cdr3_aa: CASSLGNFEQETQYF
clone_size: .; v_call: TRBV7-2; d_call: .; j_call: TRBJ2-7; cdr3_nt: TGTGCCAGCAGCCCCGAGGTAGGGTTCCACGAGCAGTACTTC; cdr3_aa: CASSPEVGFHEQYF
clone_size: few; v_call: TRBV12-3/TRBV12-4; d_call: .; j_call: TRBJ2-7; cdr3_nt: TGTGCCAGCAGCCCAGGGATCTACGAGCAGTACTTC; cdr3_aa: CASSPGIYEQYF
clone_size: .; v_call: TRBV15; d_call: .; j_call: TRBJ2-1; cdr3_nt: TGTGCCACCAGCAGCCGGGACGGCAGTTTGGGGCAGTTCTTC; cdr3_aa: CATSSRDGSLGQFF
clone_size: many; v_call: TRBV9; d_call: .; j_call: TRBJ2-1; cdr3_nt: TGTGCCAGCAGCGTCCAACTGAACAATGAGCAGTTCTTC; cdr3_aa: CASSVQLNNEQFF
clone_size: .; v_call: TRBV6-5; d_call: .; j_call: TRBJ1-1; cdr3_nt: TGTGCCAGCAGTTATGGAGGGGTTACTGAAGCTTTCTTT; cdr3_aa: CASSYGGVTEAFF
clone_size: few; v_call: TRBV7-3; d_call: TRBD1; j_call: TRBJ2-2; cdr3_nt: TGTGCCAGCAGCTTGACGGGACAGCCTGGGCCCGGGGAGCTGTTTTTT; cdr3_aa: CASSLTGQPGPGELFF
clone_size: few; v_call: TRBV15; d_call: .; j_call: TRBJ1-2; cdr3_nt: TGTGCCACCAGCATAAAGGGACGGCACCGGAATGGCTACACCTTC; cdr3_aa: CATSIKGRHRNGYTF
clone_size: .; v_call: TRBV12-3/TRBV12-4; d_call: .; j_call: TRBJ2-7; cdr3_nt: TGTGCCAGCAGTTTTACGGGTCTCGAGCAGTACTTC; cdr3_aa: CASSFTGLEQYF
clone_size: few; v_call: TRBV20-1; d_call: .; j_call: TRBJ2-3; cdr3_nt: TGCAGTGCTAGTCTAGGCACAGATACGCAGTATTTT; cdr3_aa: CSASLGTDTQYF
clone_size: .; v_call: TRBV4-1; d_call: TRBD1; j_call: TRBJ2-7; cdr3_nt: TGCGCCAGCAGCATACGGGACAGGGGCTACGAGCAGTACTTC; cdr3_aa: CASSIRDRGYEQYF
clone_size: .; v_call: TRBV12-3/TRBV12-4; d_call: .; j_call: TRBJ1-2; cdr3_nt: TGTGCCAGCAGTTTCTGGCAGGCGACTAACTATGGCTACACCTTC; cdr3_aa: CASSFWQATNYGYTF
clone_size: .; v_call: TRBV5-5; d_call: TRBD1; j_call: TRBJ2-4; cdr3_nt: TGTGCCAGCAGCTTGGAGGGACAGGGATACATTCAGTACTTC; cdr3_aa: CASSLEGQGYIQYF
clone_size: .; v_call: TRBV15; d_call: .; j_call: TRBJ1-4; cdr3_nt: TGTGCCACCAGCCCCCAGCGAGGTTGGGAAAAACTGTTTTTT; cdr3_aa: CATSPQRGWEKLFF
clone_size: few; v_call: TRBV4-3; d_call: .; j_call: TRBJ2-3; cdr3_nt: TGCGCCAGCAGCCAAGATTCATCCGGGAGATCCGGGGATACGCAGTATTTT; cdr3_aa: CASSQDSSGRSGDTQYF